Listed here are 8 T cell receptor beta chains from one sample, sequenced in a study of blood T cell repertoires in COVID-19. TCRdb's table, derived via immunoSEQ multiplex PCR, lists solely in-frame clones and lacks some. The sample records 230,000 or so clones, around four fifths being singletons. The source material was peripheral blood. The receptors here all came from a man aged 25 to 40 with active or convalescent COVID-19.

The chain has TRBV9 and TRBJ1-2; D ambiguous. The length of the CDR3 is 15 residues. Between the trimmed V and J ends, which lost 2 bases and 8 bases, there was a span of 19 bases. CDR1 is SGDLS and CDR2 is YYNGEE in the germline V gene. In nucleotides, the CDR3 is TGTGCCAGCAGCGTCCGGGCCGTCGGAGGAGGCGGCTACACCTTC. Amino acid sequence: CASSVRAVGGGGYTF.

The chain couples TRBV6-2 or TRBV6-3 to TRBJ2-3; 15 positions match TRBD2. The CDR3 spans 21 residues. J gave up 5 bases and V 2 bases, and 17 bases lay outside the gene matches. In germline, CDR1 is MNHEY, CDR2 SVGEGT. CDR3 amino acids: CASSYLPSEGLAGGPLDTQYF. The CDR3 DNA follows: TGTGCCAGCAGTTACCTCCCCAGTGAAGGACTAGCGGGAGGGCCATTAGATACGCAGTATTTT.

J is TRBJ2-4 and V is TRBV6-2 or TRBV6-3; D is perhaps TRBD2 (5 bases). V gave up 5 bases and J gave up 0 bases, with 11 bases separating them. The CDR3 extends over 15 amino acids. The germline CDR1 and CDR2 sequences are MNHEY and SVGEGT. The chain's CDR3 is CASSQRYIAKNIQYF. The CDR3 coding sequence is TGTGCCAGCAGTCAGCGGTATATAGCCAAAAACATTCAGTACTTC.

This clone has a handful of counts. CDR3 sequence (DNA): TGTGCCAGCAGCTTCAGGACAGGAGCGAACTATGGCTACACCTTC. This translates into CASSFRTGANYGYTF. V is TRBV5-5 and J is TRBJ1-2, with TRBD1 identical over 7 bases. V lost 2 bases to trimming and J lost 2 bases; unmatched junction nucleotides: 6. Germline assignment: CDR1 SGHKS and CDR2 YYEKEE (reference sequence). This CDR3 spans 15 amino acids.

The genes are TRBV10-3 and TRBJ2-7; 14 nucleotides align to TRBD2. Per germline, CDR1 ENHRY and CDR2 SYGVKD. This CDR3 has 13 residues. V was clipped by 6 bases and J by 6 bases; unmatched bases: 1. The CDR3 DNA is TGTGCCATCAGCGGACTAGCGGGAGGCGAGCAGTACTTC. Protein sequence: CAISGLAGGEQYF.

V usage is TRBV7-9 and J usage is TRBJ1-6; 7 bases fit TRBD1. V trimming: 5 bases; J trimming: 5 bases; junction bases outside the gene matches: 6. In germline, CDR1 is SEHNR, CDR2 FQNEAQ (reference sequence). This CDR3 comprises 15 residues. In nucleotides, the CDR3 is TGTGCCAGCAGCCGACAGGGTAGCAATAATTCACCCCTCCACTTT. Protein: CASSRQGSNNSPLHF.

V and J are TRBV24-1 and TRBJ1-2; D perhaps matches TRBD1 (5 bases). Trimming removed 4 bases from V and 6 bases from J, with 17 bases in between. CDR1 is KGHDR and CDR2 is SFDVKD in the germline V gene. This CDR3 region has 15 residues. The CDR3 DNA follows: TGTGCCACCAGTGAATCAGGGAACTTCGTGGATGGCTACACCTTC. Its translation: CATSESGNFVDGYTF.

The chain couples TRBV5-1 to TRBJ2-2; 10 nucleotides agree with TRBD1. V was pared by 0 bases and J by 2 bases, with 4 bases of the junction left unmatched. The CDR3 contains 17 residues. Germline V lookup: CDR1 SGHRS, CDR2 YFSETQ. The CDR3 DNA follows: TGCGCCAGCAGCTTGGAGGGACAGGGGCATAACACCGGGGAGCTGTTTTTT. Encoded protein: CASSLEGQGHNTGELFF.